The clone carrying this TCR beta chain was detected ten times or more. Its antigen is not known. This sample stems from a study of Graves' ophthalmopathy and Graves' hyperthyroidism. Whole-study context: Peripheral blood sampling occurred at initial diagnosis, before any treatment. Study-wide results and caveats: Discriminating ophthalmopathy from stable hyperthyroidism, a 13-signature model attained a sensitivity of 85% to 90% and a specificity of almost 83%. The authors also found most expanded thyroid clonotypes above 0.001 frequency in blood.

The V gene end was trimmed by 7 bases and the J gene end by 2 bases; junction bases not matched to a gene: 11. Germline-derived CDR1 and CDR2 are MDHEN and SYDVKM. This CDR3 contains 15 residues. TCR beta CDR3 regions were amplified from RNA transcripts. The workflow started with a first-round RT-PCR run with HTBI primers and then moved on to a second-round multiplex PCR. Using its own MiXCR run on the multiplex PCR reads, TCRdb lists one record per CDR3 protein. The table shows about 180,000 distinct CDR3 sequences, with roughly two fifths occurring only once. The clonotype comes from a woman in her 40s with Graves' ophthalmopathy. The chain uses TRBV28 and TRBJ2-7, with 7 positions matching TRBD1. Sequencing was performed on peripheral blood. Here the CDR3 reads CASTTPGQNPYEQYF. CDR3 DNA sequence: TGTGCCAGCACCACCCCGGGACAGAATCCCTACGAGCAGTACTTC.